These 25 T cell receptor beta chains were all obtained from the same sample, sequenced in a study of T cell repertoires in cytomegalovirus infection. TCRdb reprocessed the reads with MiXCR, giving one entry per CDR3 protein. The top ten hold approximately 44% of the sample, which has some 270,000 distinct CDR3 sequences, about 15% seen once. The specimen sequenced was CD8+ T cells from PBMCs. The source is a human donor in good health (CMV status not recorded). Some clones in this sample may be carry-over from other donors' samples.

This clonotype was detected a few times. The chain combines TRBV14 with TRBJ2-7; D gene unclear. The CDR3 length is 13 residues. Germline loops: CDR1 SGHDN, CDR2 FVKESK. V was trimmed by 1 base and J by 6 bases, leaving 10 bases between them. The CDR3 region has the DNA TGTGCCAGCAGCCAAGTTTCCATCACCGAGCAGTACTTC. This codes for CASSQVSITEQYF.

This clonotype has at least ten counts. J is TRBJ2-3 and V is TRBV7-2, with D possibly being TRBD2 (7 bases). Germline V lookup: CDR1 SGHTA, CDR2 FQGNSA. Deletions cut 0 bases from V and 3 bases from J, with 13 bases between. This CDR3 contains 16 residues. The CDR3 spells CASSLAGGPWTDTQYF. The CDR3 DNA reads as TGTGCCAGCAGCTTAGCCGGGGGGCCGTGGACAGATACGCAGTATTTT.

This clonotype appeared a few times. V and J are TRBV28 and TRBJ2-1, with 8 bases fitting TRBD1. The V gene end was trimmed by 3 bases and the J gene end by 9 bases; junction bases not matched to a gene: 7. In germline, CDR1 is MDHEN, CDR2 SYDVKM. The CDR3 length is 14 residues. The CDR3: CASSFAGGEGEQFF. In DNA, the CDR3 is TGTGCCAGCAGTTTTGCAGGGGGCGAGGGTGAGCAGTTCTTC.

This clonotype was picked up many times. The rearrangement links TRBV4-1 to TRBJ2-7, with 8 bases fitting TRBD1. This CDR3 contains 14 residues. The V gene's germline CDR1 is MGHRA and CDR2 YSYEKL. V was pared by 5 bases and J by 5 bases, with 8 bases of the junction left unmatched. The CDR3 nucleotides read TGCGCCAGCAGCTCCAGGACAGGGACGCACGAGCAGTACTTC. This encodes CASSSRTGTHEQYF.

This clonotype was detected only a few times. CDR3 region: CSVEGLGSDYEQYF. CDR3 coding DNA: TGCAGCGTTGAAGGTTTAGGGTCCGACTACGAGCAGTACTTC. The chain uses TRBV29-1 and TRBJ2-7; D call uncertain. The V end lost 1 base, the J end lost 3 bases, and 13 bases lay between the germline ends. The CDR3 is 14 residues long. The germline V gene encodes CDR1 SQVTM and CDR2 ANQGSEA.

This clonotype came up a few times. The V call is TRBV15, the J call TRBJ2-3, with D maybe TRBD2 (7 bases). Trimming stripped 6 bases from V and 1 base from J, with 11 bases between. This CDR3 spans 14 amino acids. CDR1 and CDR2 (germline): LNHNV, YYDKDF (reference sequence). CDR3 bases: TGTGCCACCAGTGGGGGGGGCCGCACAGATACGCAGTATTTT. Protein sequence: CATSGGGRTDTQYF.

The J gene is TRBJ2-3, the V gene TRBV5-5; a possible D gene is TRBD2 (6 bases). CDR1 SGHKS and CDR2 YYEKEE come from the germline V gene (reference sequence). Deletions cut 2 bases from V and 2 bases from J, with 12 bases between. The CDR3 is made up of 15 amino acids. This CDR3 is CASSFPTSSTDTQYF. Here the CDR3 DNA reads TGTGCCAGCAGCTTCCCGACTAGTTCCACAGATACGCAGTATTTT.

The chain combines TRBV19 with TRBJ2-7; 8 positions agree with TRBD2. V was clipped by 7 bases and J by 0 bases; unmatched bases: 8. CDR3 length: 15 residues. The V gene's germline CDR1 is LNHDA and CDR2 SQIVND (reference sequence). Here the CDR3 DNA reads TGTGCCAGTACCGAAAGCGGGGGCAGCTCCTACGAGCAGTACTTC. It yields the protein CASTESGGSSYEQYF.

In its sample, this clonotype was seen many times. The J gene is TRBJ1-1, the V gene TRBV12-3 or TRBV12-4, with D tentatively TRBD1 (5 bases). The CDR3 is 16 residues long. V was shortened by 0 bases and J by 3 bases, with 14 bases between the two germline ends. CDR3 DNA: TGTGCCAGCAGTTTAGCAGGGGTAGTAGGAGACACTGAAGCTTTCTTT. Translated: CASSLAGVVGDTEAFF.

This sequence joins TRBV27 and TRBJ1-2; possible D gene TRBD1, 5 bases. The CDR3 has 15 amino acids. Trimming removed 10 bases from V and 3 bases from J, with 21 bases in between. In germline, CDR1 is MNHEY, CDR2 SMNVEV (reference sequence). The CDR3 loop reads CATTNAGRAHYGYTF. The CDR3 nucleotides read TGTGCCACCACGAATGCAGGGAGGGCTCACTATGGCTACACCTTC.

This clonotype was found a few times. This chain uses TRBV4-1 with TRBJ2-5; possible D gene TRBD2, 6 bases. From germline, CDR1 is MGHRA and CDR2 YSYEKL. The germline V and J ends were trimmed by 0 bases and 3 bases, with 11 bases remaining between them. The length of the CDR3 is 15 residues. The CDR3 bases are TGCGCCAGCAGCCAAGATGTCGGAGGGGAAGAGACCCAGTACTTC. Translated, it gives CASSQDVGGEETQYF.

This clonotype has at least ten counts. The gene calls are TRBV5-6 and TRBJ1-5; weak D call: TRBD1 (6 bases). CDR1 and CDR2 (germline): SGHDT, YYEEEE. V was clipped by 0 bases and J by 1 base, with 11 bases between them. The length of the CDR3 is 16 residues. This chain's CDR3 is CASSLGAGVSNQPQHF. The CDR3, as DNA: TGTGCCAGCAGCTTGGGGGCAGGGGTCAGCAATCAGCCCCAGCATTTT.

In its sample, this clonotype was seen many times. The chain links TRBV7-2 to TRBJ2-3; TRBD1 matches 9 bases. The germline V gene has CDR1 SGHTA and CDR2 FQGNSA. The CDR3 covers 15 residues. V was clipped by 5 bases and J by 2 bases; unmatched bases: 5. Written as DNA, the CDR3 is TGTGCCAGCAGCCATGGACAGGGGATCACAGATACGCAGTATTTT. Translating gives CASSHGQGITDTQYF.

This clonotype turned up a few times. The chain employs TRBV29-1 and TRBJ2-3, with D unresolved. The CDR3 is 13 residues long. CDR1 and CDR2 from the germline V gene are SQVTM and ANQGSEA. V lost 7 bases and J lost 0, with 11 bases in between. The CDR3 loop reads CSGVGASTDTQYF. The DNA for the CDR3 is TGCAGCGGCGTGGGCGCTAGCACAGATACGCAGTATTTT.

This clonotype showed up just a few times. The chain joins TRBV7-2 to TRBJ2-2, with D uncertain. From germline, CDR1 is SGHTA and CDR2 FQGNSA. The CDR3 loop spans 14 amino acids. V was shortened by 1 base and J by 1 base, with 4 bases between the two germline ends. The CDR3, as DNA: TGTGCCAGCAGCTTAGGGTGGAACACCGGGGAGCTGTTTTTT. It yields the protein CASSLGWNTGELFF.

This rearrangement joins TRBV20-1 to TRBJ2-7; 7 bases are a match to TRBD2. V lost 3 bases, J lost 3 bases, and 5 bases stayed unmatched. This CDR3 is 13 amino acids long. Germline lookup yields CDR1 DFQATT and CDR2 SNEGSKA (reference sequence). The CDR3: CSARASGFYEQYF. Here the CDR3 DNA reads TGCAGTGCTAGGGCTAGCGGTTTCTACGAGCAGTACTTC.

The V and J genes are TRBV19 and TRBJ2-7; 8 bases line up with TRBD1. This CDR3 region has 15 residues. The germline gives CDR1 LNHDA, CDR2 SQIVND (reference sequence). The ends lost 3 bases at V and 3 bases at J; junction bases unmatched: 7. The CDR3 DNA reads TGTGCCAGTAGTATGGGGAACGGACAGGGCTACGAGCAGTACTTC. It yields the protein CASSMGNGQGYEQYF.

This clonotype was found many times. This sequence joins TRBV9 and TRBJ2-3; D is uncertain. The CDR3 loop spans 13 amino acids. The germline gives CDR1 SGDLS, CDR2 YYNGEE. V was cut by 0 bases and J by 6 bases, with 8 bases left in between. This chain's CDR3 is CASSVEVPDTQYF. In DNA form, the CDR3 reads TGTGCCAGCAGCGTAGAAGTTCCGGATACGCAGTATTTT.

In its sample, this clonotype was seen many times. The rearrangement uses TRBV28 and TRBJ2-7; D may be TRBD1 (5 bases). This CDR3 region has 14 residues. Trimming removed 3 bases from V and 4 bases from J, with 13 bases in between. CDR1 and CDR2 (germline): MDHEN, SYDVKM. The CDR3 sequence is CASSLPLKGYEQYF. CDR3 coding DNA: TGTGCCAGCAGTTTGCCCCTTAAGGGGTACGAGCAGTACTTC.

The chain couples TRBV6-5 to TRBJ2-1; TRBD2 might be the D (7 bases). This CDR3 is 12 amino acids long. Germline V gene sequence: CDR1 MNHEY, CDR2 SVGAGI. Trimming removed 8 bases at V and 6 bases at J, with 11 bases between. The CDR3 loop reads CASRGAPNEQFF. Written as DNA, the CDR3 is TGTGCCAGCCGGGGGGCACCCAATGAGCAGTTCTTC.

The chain has TRBV12-3 or TRBV12-4 and TRBJ2-5; the match to TRBD2 covers 11 bases. This CDR3 has 14 residues. Losses at the gene ends were 6 bases for V and 2 bases for J; bases not matched to a gene: 2. In nucleotides, the CDR3 is TGTGCCAGCAGGGCTAGCGGGGGGCAAGAGACCCAGTACTTC. It translates to CASRASGGQETQYF.

This clonotype was picked up many times. The chain carries TRBV7-8 and TRBJ1-1; D is uncertain. The V gene lost 1 base and the J gene lost 0 bases, with 6 bases spanning the gap. Germline CDR1 reads SGHVS; CDR2 reads FQNEAQ. The CDR3 is 14 residues long. The CDR3 sequence: CASSLEIMNTEAFF. The CDR3 region has the DNA TGTGCCAGCAGCTTAGAGATTATGAACACTGAAGCTTTCTTT. Drawing the rest from reference TRBV7-8 and TRBJ1-1, the complete variable domain is GAGVSQSPRYKVAKRGQDVALRCDPISGHVSLFWYQQALGQGPEFLTYFQNEAQLDKSGLPSDRFFAERPEGSVSTLKIQRTQQEDSAVYLCASSLEIMNTEAFFGQGTRLTVV.

This clonotype was seen a handful of times. This rearrangement joins TRBV4-1 to TRBJ2-6, with D perhaps matching TRBD2 (6 bases). Trimming removed 0 bases from V and 0 bases from J, with 6 bases in between. Looked up from germline, CDR1 is MGHRA and CDR2 is YSYEKL. The CDR3 consists of 16 residues. The CDR3 here is CASSQEEGSGANVLTF. The CDR3 DNA follows: TGCGCCAGCAGCCAAGAGGAGGGCTCTGGGGCCAACGTCCTGACTTTC.

The sample holds many counts of this clonotype. The chain has TRBV7-2 and TRBJ1-5, with D maybe TRBD1 (5 bases). Germline V gene data show CDR1 as SGHTA and CDR2 as FQGNSA. Deletions cut 1 base from V and 8 bases from J, with 9 bases between. The CDR3 is made up of 13 amino acids. This CDR3 reads CASSLVSGEPQHF. The CDR3 region has the DNA TGTGCCAGCAGCTTAGTATCGGGGGAGCCCCAGCATTTT.

The chain uses TRBV5-5 and TRBJ2-2; TRBD2 matches at 8 bases. V shed 4 bases and J 0 bases; nucleotides not matched to a gene: 2. The CDR3 spans 15 residues. From germline, CDR1 is SGHKS and CDR2 YYEKEE (reference sequence). CDR3 loop: CASSTGLANTGELFF. The DNA for the CDR3 is TGTGCCAGCAGCACGGGACTAGCGAACACCGGGGAGCTGTTTTTT.